This T cell receptor beta chain was identified during a study of blood T cell repertoires in COVID-19. Study in general: From T cells, B-cell-depleted T cells, or PBMCs came the material, which was cDNA or gDNA.

Authors' analysis steps: Counts of nucleated cells, estimated from reference gene primer amplification, were obtained. Sequenced by immunoSEQ multiplex PCR; TCRdb stores in-frame clones only, minus some. V and J calls and clone size are copied from that table; D and trimming were computed from the DNA. The data contain 400,000 to 450,000 clones, 85% to 90% of them seen just once; the ten biggest clones take up roughly 0.76%. Seattle-derived patients entered the study during active infection and were followed longitudinally. Germline V gene sequence: CDR1 LGHDT, CDR2 YNNKEL (reference sequence). CDR3 length equals 17 residues. Trimming cost V 3 bases and J 4 bases; bases outside gene matches: 12.

This receptor was obtained from a man aged 18 to 30 with COVID-19, enrolled during active disease. Sequencing input: peripheral blood. The rearrangement joins TRBV3-1 (or the pseudogene TRBV3-2) to TRBJ1-2, with 9 bases that match TRBD1. As DNA, the CDR3 is TGTGCCAGCAGCCACATAGCCTCGGGACAGGGAGTCTATGGCTACACCTTC. Translated: CASSHIASGQGVYGYTF.